Listed below are T cell receptor beta chains from one sample, sequenced in a study of cytomegalovirus exposure and HLA in healthy donors. This table comes from immunoSEQ multiplex PCR, and its TCRdb copy is limited to in-frame clones, with some not included. The sample yields 150,000 to 200,000 clones, 75% seen once. The material sequenced was PBMCs. These TCRs come from a male donor in good health and CMV-seronegative. Each CDR3 is given with its conserved first and last residue.

j_gene	v_gene	CDR3aa
TRBJ2-4	TRBV27	CASSLEGSNIQYF
TRBJ2-1	TRBV6-7	CASIIREGVTYNEQFF
TRBJ1-3	TRBV19	CASSIPGSPGNTIYF
TRBJ1-1	TRBV5-1	CASSLVAGAISEAFF
TRBJ2-2	TRBV30	CAWNRGVNTGELFF
TRBJ2-1	TRBV7-7	CASSWTSGSNNEQFF
TRBJ1-6	TRBV7-3	CASSRDRGNSPLHF
TRBJ1-4	TRBV5-1	CASSYSGILNEKLFF
TRBJ1-1	TRBV27	CASTDRGLTEAFF
TRBJ1-3	TRBV28	CASSPPLGSGNTIYF
TRBJ2-1	TRBV19	CASSEAGYNEQFF
TRBJ2-3	TRBV9	CASSVPGTDTQYF
TRBJ2-1	TRBV5-4	CASSFPFRGTDNEQFF
TRBJ1-4	TRBV27	CASSLGLNEKLFF
TRBJ1-6	TRBV5-1	CASRFLPQGIYNSPLHF
TRBJ2-5	TRBV6-1	CASKLAMEETQYF
TRBJ2-4	TRBV10-1	CASSETSGRVTLAKNIQYF
TRBJ2-2	TRBV5-1	CASSSGSNTGELFF
TRBJ1-1	TRBV18	CASSPSQGNTEAFF
TRBJ2-3	TRBV15	CATSLGQGGDTQYF
TRBJ2-3	TRBV28	CASNYGSGSRTDTQYF
TRBJ2-3	TRBV4-1	CASSQVSSGGATQYF
TRBJ1-5	TRBV28	CASSQTGWGQPQHF
TRBJ2-7	TRBV19	CASSIGTGVYYEQYF
TRBJ2-1	TRBV7-6	CASSLTLGTGNEQFF
TRBJ2-6	TRBV7-6	CASSLVEGSNVLTF
TRBJ2-5	TRBV5-1	CASSLGLAGQETQYF
TRBJ1-2	TRBV11-1	CASSLLDRSYGYTF
TRBJ1-1	TRBV5-4	CASSLPQGRGAFF
TRBJ2-7	TRBV6-5	CASTNRGSGVYEQYF
TRBJ1-4	TRBV28	CASSPPGEKLFF
TRBJ2-7	TRBV11-2	CASSLDRGNEYF
TRBJ1-2	TRBV28	CASSSPGQGLANYGYTF
TRBJ2-7	TRBV28	CASSSPRTGTSYEQYF
TRBJ1-4	TRBV6-1	CASSEWVRQDDEKLFF
TRBJ1-6	TRBV7-9	CSSAHNNSPLHF
TRBJ2-4	TRBV5-6	CASSLKGTGGMLAKNIQYF
TRBJ2-3	TRBV27	CASSTWRGYTDTQYF
TRBJ1-2	TRBV6-5	CASSDGQLANYGYTF
TRBJ2-2	TRBV11-2	CASSPDRVNTGELFF
TRBJ1-2	TRBV5-1	CASSLAPGGSGYTF
TRBJ2-4	TRBV29-1	CSVEGVAKNIQYF
TRBJ2-5	TRBV11-1	CASSLTGGSLQETQYF
TRBJ1-3	TRBV6-6	CASEGELSGNTIYF
TRBJ1-4	TRBV27	CASSLQVKLFF
TRBJ2-7	TRBV2	CASSETGKGYEQYF
TRBJ2-7	TRBV28	CAAGQGPYEQYF
TRBJ2-7	TRBV5-1	CASRGSWTEQYF
TRBJ2-7	TRBV20-1	CSASPRTSGVF
TRBJ1-2	TRBV7-9	CSSSSTRRGTYGYTF
TRBJ1-3	TRBV5-1	CASTQAPSGNTIYF
TRBJ2-7	TRBV6-1	CASSESGTGSYEQYF
TRBJ2-1	TRBV7-3	CASTAGTSISEQFF
TRBJ1-5	TRBV29-1	CSVEQGGNQPQHF
TRBJ2-3	TRBV27	CASSYQGADTQYF